The 24 T cell receptor beta chains in this list originate from one sample, sequenced in a study of blood T cell repertoires in COVID-19. Using immunoSEQ multiplex PCR, the repertoire was profiled, and TCRdb retains in-frame clones only, with some absent. Found here are roughly 120,000 clones, 80% to 95% of them singletons; the top ten hold just over 2%. The sample taken for sequencing was peripheral blood. All receptors come from a middle-aged man with COVID-19, enrolled during active disease.

The chain has TRBV6-8 and TRBJ2-7; TRBD1 matches at 7 bases. J was trimmed by 2 bases and V by 2 bases; bases with no gene match: 3. Germline V gene lookup returns CDR1 MNHGY and CDR2 SAAAGT. The length of the CDR3 is 14 residues. CDR3: CASSYKTGTYEQYF. CDR3 DNA: TGTGCCAGCAGTTACAAGACAGGGACCTACGAGCAGTACTTC.

The chain carries TRBV28 and TRBJ2-7, with TRBD1 matching over 8 bases. The V segment lost 3 bases and the J segment 1 base; nucleotides outside the gene matches: 2. CDR3 length equals 14 residues. Germline-derived CDR1 and CDR2 are MDHEN and SYDVKM. The CDR3 DNA reads as TGTGCCAGCAGTTTTGACAGGGGTTCCTACGAGCAGTACTTC. Encoded protein: CASSFDRGSYEQYF.

As DNA, the CDR3 is TGTGCCAGTAGTCCCTCCGGGACATCTATCTACGAGCAGTACTTC. Amino acids: CASSPSGTSIYEQYF. The V gene is TRBV19, the J gene TRBJ2-7; a possible D gene is TRBD1 (6 bases). Germline CDR1 LNHDA, CDR2 SQIVND (reference sequence). This CDR3 has 15 amino acids. Trimming left V 5 bases short and J 3 bases short, with 17 bases between.

This clone was counted once. This sequence joins TRBV19 and TRBJ1-6, with 9 bases aligning to TRBD1. Germline assignment: CDR1 LNHDA and CDR2 SQIVND (reference sequence). V lost 5 bases to trimming and J lost 14 bases; unmatched junction nucleotides: 10. The CDR3 length is 14 residues. CDR3 in amino acids: CASSDGTGNRALHF. In DNA form, the CDR3 reads TGTGCCAGTAGTGACGGGACAGGGAATCGGGCCCTCCACTTT.

V usage is TRBV2 and J usage is TRBJ2-1, with 14 positions matching TRBD2. This CDR3 has 13 amino acids. CDR1 is SNHLY and CDR2 is FYNNEI in the germline V gene. With V trimmed by 6 bases and J by 10 bases, 2 bases remained unmatched. The CDR3 loop reads CASRRTSGREQFF. DNA for the CDR3: TGTGCCAGCAGACGGACTAGCGGGAGGGAGCAGTTCTTC.

The gene calls are TRBV11-2 and TRBJ1-2, with D tentatively TRBD1 (5 bases). Germline V gene data show CDR1 as SGHAT and CDR2 as FQNNGV. CDR3 length: 13 residues. Between the trimmed V and J ends, which lost 5 bases and 0 bases, there was a span of 7 bases. The DNA of the CDR3 is TGTGCCAGCAGCCCACAGGCTAACTATGGCTACACCTTC. It specifies CASSPQANYGYTF.

V and J are TRBV19 and TRBJ2-5; 7 bases align to TRBD2. The CDR3 consists of 12 residues. Per germline, CDR1 LNHDA and CDR2 SQIVND (reference sequence). Trimming at V came to 8 bases and at J to 5 bases, leaving 5 bases not matched to a gene. CDR3 sequence: CASGRGGETQYF. The CDR3 DNA is TGTGCCAGTGGTAGGGGAGGGGAGACCCAGTACTTC.

The chain couples TRBV6-6 to TRBJ2-3; TRBD2 aligns across 7 bases. Germline CDR1 is MNHNY and CDR2 is SVGAGI (reference sequence). V lost 2 bases and J lost 6; bases outside the gene matches: 11. The CDR3 spans 16 residues. CDR3 protein: CASSYGLAGAGDTQYF. The CDR3 DNA reads as TGTGCCAGCAGTTACGGGTTGGCGGGAGCGGGCGATACGCAGTATTTT.

The rearrangement uses TRBV5-1 and TRBJ1-3; D gene unclear. Germline loops: CDR1 SGHRS, CDR2 YFSETQ. V dropped 7 bases and J dropped 0 bases, with 14 bases sitting between them. CDR3 size: 15 residues. CDR3 DNA: TGCGCCAGCTCCGGAGGATCCCTCTCTGGAAACACCATATATTTT. Translating gives CASSGGSLSGNTIYF.

This CDR3 reads CASSLRLAGVQGEQYF. In DNA, the CDR3 is TGCGCCAGCAGCCTCAGACTAGCGGGAGTTCAGGGTGAGCAGTACTTC. The chain joins TRBV4-1 to TRBJ2-7; 12 bases are shared with TRBD2. The CDR3 length is 16 residues. V trimming: 4 bases; J trimming: 7 bases; junction bases outside the gene matches: 11. Germline CDR1 and CDR2: MGHRA and YSYEKL.

The chain couples TRBV5-1 to TRBJ1-1, with D perhaps TRBD1 (5 bases). This CDR3 is built from 14 residues. The V end lost 0 bases, the J end lost 1 base, and 7 bases lay between the germline ends. Looked up from germline, CDR1 is SGHRS and CDR2 is YFSETQ. CDR3 sequence (DNA): TGCGCCAGCAGCTTGGACAGGACGAACACTGAAGCTTTCTTT. Encoded protein: CASSLDRTNTEAFF.

The chain has TRBV3-1 (or the pseudogene TRBV3-2) and TRBJ2-1; 10 bases map to TRBD2. V shed 4 bases, J shed 1 base, and the junction held 10 bases outside the gene matches. The CDR3 is 18 residues long. Per the germline V gene, CDR1 is LGHDT and CDR2 is YNNKEL (reference sequence). This CDR3 reads CASSLLAGSPRSYNEQFF. CDR3 coding DNA: TGTGCCAGCAGCCTACTAGCGGGATCCCCCCGGTCCTACAATGAGCAGTTCTTC.

The chain links TRBV4-1 to TRBJ2-1, with 15 bases aligning to TRBD2. The trim removed 0 bases at V and 7 bases at J, leaving 4 bases unmatched. This CDR3 has 17 residues. Germline V gene lookup returns CDR1 MGHRA and CDR2 YSYEKL. CDR3: CASSQEGTSGRLNEQFF. The CDR3, as DNA: TGCGCCAGCAGCCAAGAAGGGACTAGCGGGAGGCTAAATGAGCAGTTCTTC.

The rearrangement uses TRBV13 and TRBJ2-1; 8 positions match TRBD2. Trimming removed 3 bases from V and 3 bases from J; junction bases left unmatched: 10. The CDR3 extends over 17 amino acids. Germline V gene lookup returns CDR1 PRHDT and CDR2 FYEKMQ (reference sequence). The CDR3 DNA reads TGTGCCAGCAGCTTGGGAGGGGCGGGAGGATACTACAATGAGCAGTTCTTC. It specifies CASSLGGAGGYYNEQFF.

This sequence joins TRBV25-1 and TRBJ1-5; TRBD1 matches at 11 bases. The CDR3 loop spans 14 amino acids. V lost 6 bases to trimming and J lost 6 bases; unmatched junction nucleotides: 4. Germline values: CDR1 MGHDK, CDR2 SYGVNS. The CDR3 spells CASSPGQGAQPQHF. CDR3 in DNA: TGTGCCAGCAGCCCTGGACAGGGGGCTCAGCCCCAGCATTTT.

The rearrangement links TRBV30 to TRBJ2-7; TRBD1 is a possible D gene (5 bases). V was pared by 2 bases and J by 7 bases, with 15 bases between. The CDR3 sequence is 13 residues long. Germline values: CDR1 GTSNPN, CDR2 SVGIG (reference sequence). CDR3: CAWSTSGWGEQYF. The CDR3 nucleotides read TGTGCCTGGAGTACGTCAGGGTGGGGTGAGCAGTACTTC. Full variable domain (outside the CDR3, taken from reference TRBV30 and TRBJ2-7): SQTIHQWPATLVQPVGSPLSLECTVEGTSNPNLYWYRQAAGRGLQLLFYSVGIGQISSEVPQNLSASRPQDRQFILSSKKLLLSDSGFYLCAWSTSGWGEQYFGPGTRLTVT.

This clone has only one observation. As DNA, the CDR3 is TGTGCCAGCAGACGGGACAGTATCTATGGCTACACCTTC. Translation: CASRRDSIYGYTF. The V gene is TRBV2, the J gene TRBJ1-2, with 7 bases that match TRBD1. The CDR3 extends over 13 amino acids. Germline values: CDR1 SNHLY, CDR2 FYNNEI. V dropped 6 bases and J dropped 4; count of bases not matched to a gene: 5. Filled out from reference TRBV2 and TRBJ1-2, the complete variable domain reads EPEVTQTPSHQVTQMGQEVILRCVPISNHLYFYWYRQILGQKVEFLVSFYNNEISEKSEIFDDQFSVERPDGSNFTLKIRSTKLEDSAMYFCASRRDSIYGYTFGSGTRLTVV.

The rearrangement links TRBV28 to TRBJ2-1; D may be TRBD1 (5 bases). Between the trimmed V and J ends, which lost 6 bases and 7 bases, there was a span of 13 bases. The V gene's germline CDR1 is MDHEN and CDR2 SYDVKM. CDR3 size: 13 residues. CDR3 coding DNA: TGTGCCAGCAGATCTACAGGTGCGAATGAGCAGTTCTTC. Protein product: CASRSTGANEQFF.

The rearrangement uses TRBV15 and TRBJ1-2, with 7 positions matching TRBD1. In germline, CDR1 is LNHNV, CDR2 YYDKDF (reference sequence). The CDR3 totals 14 residues. The V and J ends lost 0 bases and 4 bases, in that order; junction bases with no gene match: 2. The CDR3 sequence is CATSRDRQGYGYTF. The CDR3 coding sequence is TGTGCCACCAGCAGAGATAGACAGGGCTATGGCTACACCTTC.

The chain joins TRBV24-1 to TRBJ2-2, with 9 bases fitting TRBD1. V was clipped by 7 bases and J by 3 bases; unmatched bases: 5. The germline CDR1 and CDR2 sequences are KGHDR and SFDVKD. CDR3 length equals 15 residues. The DNA of the CDR3 is TGTGCCACCAGCATGGGACAGGGTTACACCGGGGAGCTGTTTTTT. The encoded protein is CATSMGQGYTGELFF.

The genes are TRBV29-1 and TRBJ1-4; 10 bases align to TRBD1. Germline V gene sequence: CDR1 SQVTM, CDR2 ANQGSEA. The V segment lost 6 bases and the J segment 7 bases; nucleotides outside the gene matches: 5. This CDR3 has 13 amino acids. In nucleotides, the CDR3 is TGCAGCGTCCGGGACAGGGGAGGTGAAAAACTGTTTTTT. This codes for CSVRDRGGEKLFF.

The J gene is TRBJ2-3, the V gene TRBV9, with D maybe TRBD2 (6 bases). Deletions cut 6 bases from V and 4 bases from J, with 15 bases between. The CDR3 has 14 amino acids. Germline V gene data show CDR1 as SGDLS and CDR2 as YYNGEE. The CDR3 DNA reads TGTGCCAGCACCTATGAACTAGCAGCAGATACGCAGTATTTT. Residues: CASTYELAADTQYF.

V and J are TRBV9 and TRBJ1-4; TRBD1 might be the D (5 bases). Germline CDR1 is SGDLS and CDR2 is YYNGEE. The CDR3 has 15 amino acids. The V end was cut by 4 bases, the J end by 4 bases, with 14 bases between. CDR3 DNA sequence: TGTGCCAGCAGCCCCCAAGGGGCCGGTAATGAAAAACTGTTTTTT. As protein: CASSPQGAGNEKLFF.

The chain uses TRBV19 and TRBJ1-2, with a tentative D call TRBD1 (5 bases). The V and J ends lost 5 bases and 3 bases respectively, with 7 bases between them. This CDR3 is built from 12 residues. Germline V CDR1 and CDR2: LNHDA, SQIVND (reference sequence). CDR3 amino acids: CASSPGDYGYTF. As DNA, the CDR3 is TGTGCCAGTAGTCCGGGGGACTATGGCTACACCTTC.